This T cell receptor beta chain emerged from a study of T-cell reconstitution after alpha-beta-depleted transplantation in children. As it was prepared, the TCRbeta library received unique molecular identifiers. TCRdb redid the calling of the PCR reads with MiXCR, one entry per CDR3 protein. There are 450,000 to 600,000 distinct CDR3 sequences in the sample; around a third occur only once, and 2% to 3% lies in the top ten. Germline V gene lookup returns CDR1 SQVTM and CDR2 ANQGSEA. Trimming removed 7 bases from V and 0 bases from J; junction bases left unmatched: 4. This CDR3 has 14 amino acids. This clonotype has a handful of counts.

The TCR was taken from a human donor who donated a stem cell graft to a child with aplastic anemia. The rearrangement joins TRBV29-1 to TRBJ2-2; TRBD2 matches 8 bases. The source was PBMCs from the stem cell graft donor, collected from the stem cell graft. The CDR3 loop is CSASAGANTGELFF. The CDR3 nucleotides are TGCAGCGCCTCAGCGGGGGCGAACACCGGGGAGCTGTTTTTT.